The sequence of this T cell receptor beta chain was determined in a study of cytomegalovirus exposure and HLA in healthy donors. The PCR was carried out with 60 Vbeta primers and 13 Jbeta primers. Libraries were prepared by immunoSEQ multiplex PCR; TCRdb keeps only in-frame clonotypes and omits some of them. The sample records 100,000 to 150,000 clones, over 60% being singletons. This TCR came from a woman aged 60-75 years in good health and CMV-seronegative. Sequencing used PBMCs.

The CDR3 DNA reads TGTGCCTGGACCCACGGGACAGGGAGCACAGATACGCAGTATTTT. Amino acids: CAWTHGTGSTDTQYF. The V call is TRBV30, the J call TRBJ2-3; 9 positions agree with TRBD1. With 4 bases clipped from V and 0 bases from J, the junction kept 5 bases outside the gene matches. Per germline, CDR1 GTSNPN and CDR2 SVGIG (reference sequence). The CDR3 consists of 15 residues.